A single sample is the source of the 2 T cell receptor beta chains below, sequenced in a study of cytomegalovirus exposure and HLA in healthy donors. The PCR ran on 60 Vbeta and 13 Jbeta primers. Generated by immunoSEQ multiplex PCR, the TCRdb table keeps only in-frame clones and is missing some. The repertoire holds approximately 110,000 clones, with about 74% as singletons. The sequenced sample consisted of PBMCs. The origin of the receptors is a woman aged 50 to 65 in good health and CMV-seropositive.

The chain is built from TRBV2 and TRBJ1-2, with D perhaps matching TRBD1 (6 bases). Germline loops: CDR1 SNHLY, CDR2 FYNNEI. This CDR3 spans 16 amino acids. V shed 3 bases and J shed 4 bases, with 18 bases lying between them. This chain's CDR3 is CASSDTGTQVPYGYTF. CDR3 DNA sequence: TGTGCCAGCAGTGACACCGGGACACAAGTGCCCTATGGCTACACCTTC.

This clone was counted a few times. This rearrangement joins TRBV20-1 to TRBJ1-2; D unclear. The CDR3 has 10 residues. Germline V gene lookup returns CDR1 DFQATT and CDR2 SNEGSKA (reference sequence). V lost 5 bases and J lost 8, with 9 bases in between. CDR3 DNA sequence: TGCAGTGCTCCGAGCAGGGGCTACACCTTC. Protein: CSAPSRGYTF.